What follows describes a single T cell receptor beta chain. No cognate antigen has been identified for it. No per-base quality is available; no much larger clone lies one base away. Library prep was done by the immunoSEQ multiplex PCR assay. A mixture of 60 forward primers for TCR Vbeta segments and 13 reverse primers for TCR Jbeta segments was used in the multiplex PCR. A multiplex PCR assay on genomic DNA amplified the CDR3 region of rearranged TCR beta genes. The amplified TCR beta libraries were sequenced on the Illumina HiSeq System as 87-base-pair reads. In the authors' own workflow: A later analysis tallied 75 million to 95 million unique TCR beta chains across the approximately 670 repertoires, and around 12 million of those chains were shared by two or more donors. Raw reads were error-corrected and collapsed into unique sequences with a nearest-neighbor algorithm that merged closely related sequences to remove PCR and sequencing errors. Alignment of CDR3 sequences to IMGT reference sequences was used to assign V, D and J gene segments. For a sequence to be retained, at least a six-nucleotide match to both a V gene segment and a J gene segment was required. Rearrangements were classified as productive when the CDR3 lacked stop codons and remained in frame with V and J, and all other rearrangements were classified as non-productive. CDR3 was defined by IMGT convention, running from the second conserved V-encoded cysteine to the conserved J-encoded phenylalanine. In an earlier analysis of around 640 of the donors, sequences lacking an unambiguous match to a single V gene segment were excluded. In an earlier analysis of 450 to 750 of the donors, a V segment was called functional when productive rearrangements were above 56.7%, and segregating when the standard deviation between donors exceeded 5%. To diagnose cytomegalovirus status from the catalog of TCR beta chain sequences, a statistical classification framework was built. A later analysis assigned V and J genes by comparing TCR nucleotide sequences with IMGT/GENE-DB human TR gene sequences. Using the TCRdist pipeline, a later analysis assigned CDR3 sequences along with most-parsimonious VDJ recombination scenarios. In a later analysis, every TCR beta chain was defined by the combination of its CDR3 amino acid sequence and its V-gene family, and reads without a unique V-gene family were dropped. To address suspected cross-contamination and a sequencing artifact, a later analysis removed approximately 590 highly shared, low-generation-probability nucleotide sequences. A later analysis calculated a clonal expansion index for each public chain from normalized within-repertoire ranks of inferred template counts. In a later analysis, generation probabilities were computed using a VDJ recombination model fitted to out-of-frame rearrangements, and the results were checked against IGoR. Hypergeometric tests were used in a later analysis to score TCR-TCR, TCR-HLA and TCR-CMV co-occurrence, with a repertoire-size bias correction applied to the TCR pairs. A later analysis estimated false discovery rates by permuting HLA or CMV assignments 20 times. A later analysis grouped co-occurring TCRs with DBSCAN, adding TCRdist sequence similarity when clustering within HLA-allele-positive subsets. Repertoires with fewer than 30,000 or more than 120,000 public chains, plus five repertoires with anomalous nucleotide sharing, were excluded from co-occurrence clustering. TCRdb carries this immuneACCESS record with in-frame sequences only. Its versions omit some clonotypes, under half of them owing to an unresolved V gene in the studies checked, with the rest unexplained. V, J and clone size reflect that table, while D and trimming were determined from the DNA. Counted in this sample were under 250,000 clones; around 80% of them appeared once. The ten top clones hold 3.8% of the sample.

Per the germline V gene, SGDLS is the CDR1 and YYNGEE is the CDR2. For this chain, trimming is 0 bases at the V end and 8 bases at the J end, and the number of junction bases without a gene match is 7. The CDR3 spans 15 residues, from the cysteine through the phenylalanine. Only the CDR3 region is kept as DNA, spanning 45 bases read in frame from base 1. The cohort comprised hundreds of healthy bone marrow donors. All cohort members were sampled while nominally healthy, although unrecorded immune exposures were likely present. The donor tested CMV seronegative and was one of the 352 seronegative cohort members. Each donor provided a peripheral blood sample, and peripheral blood mononuclear cells were used for TCR beta sequencing. The Qiagen DNeasy Blood Extraction Kit was used to extract genomic DNA from the blood cell samples. These data are taken from a study of cytomegalovirus exposure and HLA in healthy donors (dated by TCRdb to the late 2010s). For context, the study as a whole: According to an earlier analysis of 450 to 650 of the donors, about 179 million T cells yielded some 120 million unique TCR beta sequences and 276 Gb of sequence data. Around 330 gigabases of sequencing data and around 80 million unique TCR sequences made up an early release that covered approximately 620 HLA-typed donors. The genetic ancestry cluster associated with self-reported Caucasian donors included about four fifths of the roughly 400 genotyped donors. The study aimed to test whether cataloging public T cell receptors could reveal signatures of past pathogen exposure. The T cell repertoires of 666 subjects were profiled by immunosequencing and related to cytomegalovirus serostatus. In addition to the first cohort of 650 to 750 subjects, a separate validation cohort of approximately 130 different subjects was used. The study combined high-throughput TCR immunosequencing, statistical association of individual TCRs with disease status, and machine learning to predict cytomegalovirus infection status. A later analysis re-examined previously published TCR beta repertoires from 500 to 700 donors and added high-resolution HLA genotyping to investigate patterns of TCR occurrence. Rather than using new phenotypic data, the later analysis identified candidate immune exposures from TCR beta sequences and from how often those sequences occurred across donors. In an earlier analysis of a few hundred of the donors, high-throughput TCR beta sequencing was used to judge whether each TCR beta V gene segment behaved as functional or pseudogenic. Donor age, sex, ethnicity and CMV serostatus were collected together with the repertoire data. Genome-wide SNP genotypes for about 65% of the 666 donors were used in a later genetic analysis, which treated that subset as a discovery cohort. Every repertoire in the discovery cohort had been generated on one and the same sequencing platform. HLA typing included class I and class II loci at four-digit resolution. Typing coverage differed by locus: A, B, C, DRB1 and DQB1 were typed in about 620-640 donors, DQA1 in 522, DPA1 in some 570, and DPB1 in roughly 450. Roughly 5 DR-DQ haplotypes were handled as single units for association and clustering because linkage in the cohort was strong. Among some 410 genotyped donors of the cohort, an average of around 250,000 unique TCR beta nucleotide sequences was sequenced per donor, of which 15% to 20% were non-productive.

Overall study outcomes, separate from this receptor: The sequencing pipeline was judged likely to have produced a cluster of highly shared sequence variants as a technical artifact. In the study, around 150 TCR beta chains were listed as associated with cytomegalovirus. A later genetic analysis associated a missense DCLRE1C variant with V-gene and J-gene trimming of TCR beta chains, and an independent cohort replicated the association. Broadly in line with IMGT annotations, most TCR beta V segments showed up in productive rearrangements about 87% or about 30% of the time in an earlier analysis of approximately 600 of the donors. Cytomegalovirus status was reported to be diagnosed by the classifier with high specificity and sensitivity in both the original and validation cohorts. A further reported finding was that TCR beta sequences accurately predicted the HLA-A and HLA-B alleles for most subjects in the first cohort. Most TCR sequences were seen in very few donors, while some public TCRs were found in many individuals. HLA typing was unavailable for some donors at each locus, so association tests used only the typed subset. In a later genetic analysis, fewer N-insertions in productive TCRs were reported among donors in an Asian-associated ancestry cluster than the roughly 670-donor mean. The 87-base-pair reads could not distinguish some IMGT-functional V segments, including TRBV6-2 and TRBV6-3, so those segments were excluded. A later analysis reported that several top co-occurrence clusters appeared linked to parvovirus B19, influenza, CMV and Epstein-Barr virus. CMV serostatus was the only immune exposure information available for the cohort. In this cohort, only TCR beta chains were sequenced, and detectable features were limited by the absence of alpha or paired-chain data. The earlier analysis of around 600 of the donors excluded some 15 rarely observed V segments, including chromosome 9 orphons, because counts were too low. In a later analysis, 15,000 to 20,000 TCR beta sequences were associated with specific HLA alleles at a false discovery rate of 0.05. A later analysis found that TCR association rates varied across HLA loci, with DRB1 alleles showing the most associated TCRs and HLA-C alleles the fewest. Most CMV-associated TCR beta chains appeared to be HLA-restricted in a later analysis, and the HLA associations seemed to be driven largely by CMV exposure. It was suggested by the authors that the approach could potentially be generalized to other disease states and immunological phenotypes. The presence/absence analyses assumed that sequencing depth was roughly uniform across donors, and that assumption may not be true. Linkage disequilibrium might explain the correlated functional status among segregating V segments, but an unknown experimental factor could not be excluded. In a later analysis, HLA-associated TCR beta chains were found to be more clonally expanded and to have lower generation probabilities than equally common non-associated chains. Assigning TCR associations to individual alleles was difficult when HLA alleles, especially DR and DQ, strongly co-occurred. A few of the identified cytomegalovirus-associated TCR beta chains were confirmed in vitro to be specific for cytomegalovirus antigens.

The sample was PBMCs. In this chain, TRBV9 is recombined with TRBJ2-2; 7 bases in between match TRBD1. This TCR was sampled from a male donor in good health and CMV-seronegative. The base sequence is TGTGCCAGCAGCGTAGAGCACAGGGGTGGAGGGGAGCTGTTTTTT. This sequence encodes CASSVEHRGGGELFF.